This TCR beta chain was identified in a study of blood T cell repertoires in COVID-19. Study-level information: In each case, the material was cDNA or gDNA derived from T cells, B-cell-depleted T cells, or PBMCs.

TCRdb's copy holds only in-frame clones and misses some; the assay was immunoSEQ multiplex PCR. The sample has about 210,000 clones, 65% to 90% seen once. This CDR3 is 16 amino acids long. CDR1 and CDR2 (germline): MDHEN, SYDVKM. Trimming removed 5 bases from V and 1 base from J; junction bases left unmatched: 9. The study recruited people aged roughly 18 to 89 years across approximately 25 US areas. The receptor was isolated from a woman between 45 and 60 years old with acute COVID-19. The rearrangement links TRBV28 to TRBJ2-5; 8 nucleotides match TRBD1. The sequencing sample was made of PBMCs or T cells enriched from blood (not recorded which). The CDR3: CASSQSDRASQETQYF. The CDR3 DNA reads as TGTGCCAGCAGTCAATCGGACAGGGCGAGCCAAGAGACCCAGTACTTC.